A single sample gave rise to the 18 T cell receptor beta chains below, sequenced in a study of T cell responses to AZD1222 COVID-19 vaccine. Using immunoSEQ multiplex PCR, the repertoire was profiled, and TCRdb retains in-frame clones only, with some absent. The sample yields 110,000 to 150,000 clones, more than 85% seen once. The source material was peripheral blood, sampled on day 0 of AZD1222 vaccination. The receptors were gathered from an adult in good health.

The chain combines TRBV29-1 with TRBJ1-2; 8 bases are a match to TRBD1. The CDR3 has 11 amino acids. The germline gives CDR1 SQVTM, CDR2 ANQGSEA. CDR3 sequence (DNA): TGCAGTTCAACAGGGGGGTTTGGCTACACCTTC. It translates to CSSTGGFGYTF.

This chain connects TRBV2 to TRBJ1-5, with D possibly TRBD1 on 5 matching bases. CDR3 length: 14 residues. Trimming took off 5 bases at V and 4 bases at J, with 12 bases between the two ends. Germline V gives CDR1 SNHLY, CDR2 FYNNEI. CDR3 nucleotides: TGTGCCAGCAGTTCGACAGACCCAAATCAGCCCCAGCATTTT. Translation: CASSSTDPNQPQHF.

The chain links TRBV10-3 to TRBJ2-3, with D uncertain. V lost 3 bases, J lost 2 bases, and 9 bases lay in between. CDR3 size: 14 residues. CDR1 and CDR2 (germline): ENHRY, SYGVKD. The CDR3 protein is CAISDRRHTDTQYF. The CDR3 DNA reads TGTGCCATCAGTGATCGTCGGCACACAGATACGCAGTATTTT.

The rearrangement links TRBV7-9 to TRBJ1-5; 7 positions match TRBD1. The CDR3 consists of 14 residues. Trimming cost V 1 base and J 6 bases; bases outside gene matches: 3. The germline gives CDR1 SEHNR, CDR2 FQNEAQ (reference sequence). CDR3 protein: CASSLEGAGQPQHF. CDR3 DNA sequence: TGTGCCAGCAGCTTAGAGGGGGCCGGTCAGCCCCAGCATTTT.

V gene TRBV19 combines with J gene TRBJ2-7; no reliable D call. The CDR3 consists of 15 residues. V was shortened by 1 base and J by 2 bases, with 12 bases between the two germline ends. Germline CDR1 is LNHDA and CDR2 is SQIVND (reference sequence). The CDR3 DNA is TGTGCCAGTAGTATAGCGTTCGGAGAGCCCTACGAGCAGTACTTC. It specifies CASSIAFGEPYEQYF.

The chain links TRBV19 to TRBJ1-1, with D possibly matching TRBD1 (5 bases). This CDR3 has 11 residues. Trimming left V 11 bases short and J 4 bases short, with 11 bases between. Germline V lookup: CDR1 LNHDA, CDR2 SQIVND (reference sequence). As DNA, the CDR3 is TGTGCCCTTGGTGGGGGCACTGAAGCTTTCTTT. Protein product: CALGGGTEAFF.

V gene TRBV18 combines with J gene TRBJ1-6, with D tentatively TRBD1 (6 bases). V was cut by 1 base and J by 8 bases, with 18 bases left in between. There are 17 residues in the CDR3. Germline V gene data show CDR1 as KGHSH and CDR2 as LQKENI. CDR3 nucleotide sequence: TGTGCCAGCTCACCACGAGTGACAGGAAAAATTGATTCACCCCTCCACTTT. Translating gives CASSPRVTGKIDSPLHF.

This sequence joins TRBV7-2 and TRBJ1-2, with TRBD1 as a possible D gene (6 bases). Trimming removed 4 bases at V and 5 bases at J, with 20 bases between. CDR3 size: 16 residues. Germline-derived CDR1 and CDR2 are SGHTA and FQGNSA. CDR3 region: CASSSTPTGLEYGYTF. CDR3 nucleotides: TGTGCCAGCAGCTCGACTCCCACAGGGCTCGAGTATGGCTACACCTTC.

The chain is built from TRBV19 and TRBJ2-6; unclear D gene. The CDR3 covers 15 residues. Trimming removed 4 bases at V and 0 bases at J, with 7 bases between. Looked up from germline, CDR1 is LNHDA and CDR2 is SQIVND (reference sequence). The CDR3 region is CASSTMSSGANVLTF. CDR3 coding DNA: TGTGCCAGTAGTACGATGAGCTCTGGGGCCAACGTCCTGACTTTC.

This rearrangement joins TRBV18 to TRBJ1-1, with D hard to call. CDR1 and CDR2 (germline): KGHSH, LQKENI. Deletions cut 3 bases from V and 1 base from J, with 6 bases between. The CDR3 totals 13 residues. The CDR3: CASSPYTNTEAFF. The CDR3 coding sequence is TGTGCCAGCTCACCGTACACGAACACTGAAGCTTTCTTT.

This clone appeared once. The chain couples TRBV7-6 to TRBJ2-7, with 8 nucleotides matching TRBD1. The CDR3 totals 17 residues. The germline V gene encodes CDR1 SGHVS and CDR2 FNYEAQ. V lost 5 bases and J lost 0; bases outside the gene matches: 12. DNA of the CDR3: TGTGCCAGCAGCCCACTTGCAGGGGGCCGTAGCTCCTACGAGCAGTACTTC. Translated: CASSPLAGGRSSYEQYF.

This chain joins TRBV6-6 and TRBJ1-2, with D possibly matching TRBD1 (6 bases). Per the germline V gene, CDR1 is MNHNY and CDR2 is SVGAGI (reference sequence). V lost 7 bases, J lost 4 bases, and 13 bases lay in between. This CDR3 contains 13 residues. The CDR3 DNA follows: TGTGCCAGCAATTCGGCCAGGGGCTATGGCTACACCTTC. It specifies CASNSARGYGYTF.

The chain joins TRBV4-1 to TRBJ1-1; TRBD1 matches at 8 bases. The CDR3 totals 18 residues. Germline assignment: CDR1 MGHRA and CDR2 YSYEKL. With 2 bases clipped from V and 1 base from J, the junction kept 12 bases outside the gene matches. The CDR3, as DNA: TGCGCCAGCAGCCAACTTCCGGGACAGGAGGAGGGGAACACTGAAGCTTTCTTT. Its translation is CASSQLPGQEEGNTEAFF.

This chain joins TRBV5-1 and TRBJ1-2; D may be TRBD1 (5 bases). V was clipped by 6 bases and J by 4 bases, with 16 bases between them. In germline, CDR1 is SGHRS, CDR2 YFSETQ. The CDR3 consists of 14 residues. The CDR3 region is CASTDGQDVYGYTF. CDR3 sequence (DNA): TGCGCCAGCACCGATGGACAAGACGTCTATGGCTACACCTTC.

A few counts support this clone. J is TRBJ1-1 and V is TRBV29-1; D is undetermined. The ends were cut back, 1 base at V and 0 bases at J, with 6 bases in the middle. Germline CDR1 SQVTM, CDR2 ANQGSEA. This CDR3 has 13 residues. The CDR3 reads CSVEGTVNTEAFF. CDR3 DNA: TGCAGCGTTGAAGGGACGGTGAACACTGAAGCTTTCTTT. Looking up the rest from reference TRBV29-1 and TRBJ1-1 gives the full variable domain: SAVISQKPSRDICQRGTSLTIQCQVDSQVTMMFWYRQQPGQSLTLIATANQGSEATYESGFVIDKFPISRPNLTFSTLTVSNMSPEDSSIYLCSVEGTVNTEAFFGQGTRLTVV.

The chain employs TRBV7-9 and TRBJ1-1, with 11 bases identical to TRBD1. V gave up 5 bases and J gave up 3 bases; unmatched junction bases: 8. This CDR3 contains 16 residues. The germline V gene encodes CDR1 SEHNR and CDR2 FQNEAQ (reference sequence). CDR3 bases: TGTGCCAGCAGCCCCTGGGACAGGGGGGCGGACACTGAAGCTTTCTTT. Translating gives CASSPWDRGADTEAFF.

V usage is TRBV6-4 and J usage is TRBJ2-1; a weak D match, TRBD1 (5 bases). In germline, CDR1 is MRHNA, CDR2 SNTAGT. V lost 10 bases to trimming and J lost 0 bases, with 10 bases between them. The CDR3 spans 13 residues. CDR3 amino acids: CATGYDSYNEQFF. In DNA form, the CDR3 reads TGTGCCACAGGGTATGACTCCTACAATGAGCAGTTCTTC.

This chain connects TRBV5-1 to TRBJ1-1; TRBD1 might be the D (6 bases). The germline V and J ends were trimmed by 0 bases and 5 bases, with 11 bases remaining between them. This CDR3 comprises 14 residues. Looked up from germline, CDR1 is SGHRS and CDR2 is YFSETQ. CDR3 region: CASSLDRRGTEAFF. The CDR3 bases are TGCGCCAGCAGCTTGGACAGGAGGGGGACTGAAGCTTTCTTT.